These 10 T cell receptor beta chains originate from one sample sequenced in a study of T cell repertoires in cytomegalovirus infection. Their antigens are not known. MiXCR, run by TCRdb on the reads, gives a single entry per CDR3 protein. The data show around 100,000 distinct CDR3 sequences, 42% seen once. Sequenced material: CD8+ T cells from cultured PBMCs, taken from culture after CMV antigen stimulation. The receptors originated from a human donor in good health (CMV status not recorded). Some clones in this sample may be carry-over from other donors' samples.

CDR3: CSARDFGAGAQKLFF. CDR3 nucleotide sequence: TGCAGTGCTAGAGATTTCGGCGCGGGGGCTCAAAAACTGTTTTTT. The chain couples TRBV20-1 to TRBJ1-4; D might be TRBD1 (6 bases). Germline CDR1 DFQATT, CDR2 SNEGSKA (reference sequence). V was clipped by 0 bases and J by 9 bases, with 17 bases between them. The CDR3 totals 15 residues.

The chain carries TRBV5-5 and TRBJ2-1, with D possibly called TRBD1 or TRBD2 (5 bases each). This CDR3 is 18 amino acids long. Germline CDR1 reads SGHKS; CDR2 reads YYEKEE (reference sequence). Trimming removed 4 bases at V and 2 bases at J, with 22 bases between. The CDR3 sequence: CASSHGTPTSPAYNEQFF. DNA for the CDR3: TGTGCCAGCAGCCACGGGACCCCGACCTCCCCAGCCTACAATGAGCAGTTCTTC.

The chain links TRBV19 to TRBJ2-7; the match to TRBD2 covers 7 bases. Trimming at V came to 7 bases and at J to 6 bases, leaving 12 bases not matched to a gene. The germline V gene encodes CDR1 LNHDA and CDR2 SQIVND (reference sequence). The CDR3 is 14 amino acids. This CDR3 reads CASTFSGDPREQYF. Here the CDR3 DNA reads TGTGCCAGTACCTTCAGCGGGGACCCCCGCGAGCAGTACTTC.

J is TRBJ2-1 and V is TRBV7-4, with TRBD2 identical over 9 bases. The J segment lost 3 bases and the V segment lost 8 bases, leaving 14 bases of the junction unmatched. This CDR3 has 17 amino acids. Germline CDR1 and CDR2: SGHVT and SQSDAQ. The CDR3 protein is CASVGAGGTTNYNEQFF. CDR3 DNA: TGTGCCAGCGTAGGAGCGGGGGGCACTACTAACTACAATGAGCAGTTCTTC.

The J gene is TRBJ2-7, the V gene TRBV19; D not certain. Trimming took off 3 bases at V and 1 base at J, with 7 bases between the two ends. The CDR3 consists of 13 residues. Germline V lookup: CDR1 LNHDA, CDR2 SQIVND (reference sequence). The CDR3 DNA follows: TGTGCCAGTAGTATCGCGAAATCCTACGAGCAGTACTTC. It is translated as CASSIAKSYEQYF.

CDR3 region: CSVEQGRGTEAFF. The CDR3, as DNA: TGCAGCGTCGAACAGGGGCGCGGGACTGAAGCTTTCTTT. V usage is TRBV29-1 and J usage is TRBJ1-1; the match to TRBD1 covers 7 bases. V dropped 6 bases and J dropped 5; count of bases not matched to a gene: 9. The CDR3 is 13 residues long. Germline values: CDR1 SQVTM, CDR2 ANQGSEA.

V usage is TRBV13 and J usage is TRBJ2-7; D unclear. Germline V gene sequence: CDR1 PRHDT, CDR2 FYEKMQ (reference sequence). This CDR3 has 14 residues. The germline V and J ends were trimmed by 5 bases and 1 base, with 12 bases remaining between them. The CDR3 DNA reads TGTGCCAGCAGCCCTCACGCCGCGTCCTACGAGCAGTACTTC. This sequence encodes CASSPHAASYEQYF.

The V gene is TRBV6-1, the J gene TRBJ2-7; no clear D. CDR3 length: 12 residues. V was pared by 7 bases and J by 5 bases, with 12 bases between. Per the germline V gene, CDR1 is MNHNS and CDR2 is SASEGT. The CDR3 nucleotides read TGTGCCAGCACCCCAAATCTAGACGAGCAGTACTTC. This encodes CASTPNLDEQYF.

This clonotype was seen more than once but under ten times. The chain is built from TRBV12-3 or TRBV12-4 and TRBJ2-5; D is unresolved. Trimming took 7 bases from V and 7 from J, leaving 19 bases between them. There are 14 residues in the CDR3. The CDR3 DNA follows: TGTGCCAGCACCCCTGTGATGGGCGAAGGGACCCAGTACTTC. Translated, it gives CASTPVMGEGTQYF.

Details on this clonotype: Since no conserved phenylalanine or tryptophan closes the CDR3, a read error is the likely cause. The V call is TRBV12-3 or TRBV12-4, the J call TRBJ2-2; 12 positions match TRBD2. The junction had 15 bases not matched to a gene; V was cut back by 5 bases and J by 8 bases. The CDR3 is made up of 18 amino acids. CDR3 in DNA: TGTGCCAGCAGTCCCTCTAGCGGGGGGGCTTCAGGCACGGGGGAGCTGTTTGTT. This codes for CASSPSSGGASGTGELFV.